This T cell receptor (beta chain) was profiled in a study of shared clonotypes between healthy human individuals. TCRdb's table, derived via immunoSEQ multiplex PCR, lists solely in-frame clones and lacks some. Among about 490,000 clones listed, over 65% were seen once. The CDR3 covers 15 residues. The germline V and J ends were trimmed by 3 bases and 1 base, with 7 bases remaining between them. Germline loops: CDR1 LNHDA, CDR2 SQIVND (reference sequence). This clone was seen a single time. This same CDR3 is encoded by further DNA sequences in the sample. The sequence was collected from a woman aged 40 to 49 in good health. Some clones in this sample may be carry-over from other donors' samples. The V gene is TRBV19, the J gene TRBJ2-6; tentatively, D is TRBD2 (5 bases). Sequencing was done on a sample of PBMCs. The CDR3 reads CASSIRGSGANVLTF. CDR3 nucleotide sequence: TGTGCCAGTAGTATCCGGGGTTCTGGGGCCAACGTCCTGACTTTC. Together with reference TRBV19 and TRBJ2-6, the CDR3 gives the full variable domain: DGGITQSPKYLFRKEGQNVTLSCEQNLNHDAMYWYRQDPGQGLRLIYYSQIVNDFQKGDIAEGYSVSREKKESFPLTVTSAQKNPTAFYLCASSIRGSGANVLTFGAGSRLTVL.